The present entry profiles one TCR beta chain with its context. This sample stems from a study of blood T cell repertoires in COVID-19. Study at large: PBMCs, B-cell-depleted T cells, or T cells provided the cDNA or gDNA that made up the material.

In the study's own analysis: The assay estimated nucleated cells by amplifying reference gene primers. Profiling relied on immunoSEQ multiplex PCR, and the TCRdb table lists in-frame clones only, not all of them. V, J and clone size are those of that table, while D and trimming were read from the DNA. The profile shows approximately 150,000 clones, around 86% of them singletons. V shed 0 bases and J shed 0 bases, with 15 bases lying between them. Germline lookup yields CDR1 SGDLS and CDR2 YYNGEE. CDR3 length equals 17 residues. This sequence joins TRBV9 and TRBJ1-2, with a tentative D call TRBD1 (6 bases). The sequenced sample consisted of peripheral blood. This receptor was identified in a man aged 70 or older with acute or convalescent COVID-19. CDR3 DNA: TGTGCCAGCAGCGTAGCATTACAGGGAGATACTAACTATGGCTACACCTTC. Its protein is CASSVALQGDTNYGYTF.